This TCR beta chain was profiled in a study of blood T cell repertoires in COVID-19. The wider study: COVID-19 samples, acute and convalescent, were from the United States, Italy and Spain. T cells, B-cell-depleted T cells, or PBMCs provided the cDNA or gDNA that served as material.

Original handling: Using reference gene primer amplification, nucleated cell counts were estimated. The data were produced by immunoSEQ multiplex PCR, yet TCRdb's version contains in-frame clones alone and is incomplete. V and J calls and clone size are copied from that table; D and trimming were computed from the DNA. The sample includes about 83,000 clones, more than 90% seen only once; the top ten take around a sixth. CDR3 length: 15 residues. Germline CDR1 is SNHLY and CDR2 is FYNNEI. Trimming stripped 6 bases from V and 4 bases from J, with 16 bases between. The sequencing sample was made of peripheral blood. The TCR originated in a woman older than 75 with active or convalescent COVID-19. The chain couples TRBV2 to TRBJ1-5; D perhaps matches TRBD1 (5 bases). The CDR3 DNA follows: TGTGCCAGCAGGGTAAGGGGACTTGGGAATCAGCCCCAGCATTTT. The encoded protein is CASRVRGLGNQPQHF.